The T cell receptor beta chain under discussion was sequenced for a study of shared clonotypes between healthy human individuals. Study findings and constraints: A small donor pool kept down the genetic and exposure-history diversity that was represented.

This clone has only one observation. What it recognizes is unknown. This CDR3 comprises 15 residues. The V gene end was trimmed by 1 base and the J gene end by 8 bases; junction bases not matched to a gene: 6. CDR1 and CDR2 (germline): SEHNR, FQNEAQ (reference sequence). Healthy adults negative for HIV, lacking recent acute infections or vaccinations, served as donors. The data were produced by immunoSEQ multiplex PCR, yet TCRdb's version contains in-frame clones alone and is incomplete. The sample comprises roughly 1,100,000 clones, around four fifths of which are singletons, and around 1.5% rests with the top ten.

Sample: memory CD4+ T cells sorted from blood. The subset is: CD45RA-negative fraction. The clonotype comes from a man aged 18-30 years in good health. V is TRBV7-9 and J is TRBJ2-1; 9 bases line up with TRBD1. CDR3 DNA: TGTGCCAGCAGCTTAGGGGACAGGGATAAAGATGAGCAGTTCTTC. This translates into CASSLGDRDKDEQFF.